Given below is one T cell receptor (beta chain) in context. As yet, its antigen is unknown. The CDR3 length is 13 residues. Germline V lookup: CDR1 SNHLY, CDR2 FYNNEI. V was pared by 11 bases and J by 4 bases, with 8 bases of the junction left unmatched. This record belongs to a study of T cell repertoires in cytomegalovirus infection. Study-level background: Selection of CMV epitopes for the study included recently identified HLA-C-restricted and well-studied HLA-B-restricted ones. CMV infection plus the matching HLA type was flagged by public TCR beta signatures.

TCRdb passed the reads through MiXCR, listing each CDR3 protein once. The sample yields 71,000 or so distinct CDR3 sequences, 20% seen once. Broader study findings: The response measured ex vivo was dominated by TCR beta clonotypes (HLA-C-restricted and CMV-specific).

The source material was CD8+ T cells from cultured PBMCs, sampled from culture after CMV antigen stimulation. The chain recombines TRBV2 with TRBJ2-5; 9 bases map to TRBD2. This receptor was obtained from a human donor in good health (CMV status not recorded). Some clones in this sample may be carry-over from other donors' samples. CDR3 nucleotides: TGTGCCGCCAGGGCGGGGGGGTCAGAGACCCAGTACTTC. The encoded protein is CAARAGGSETQYF.